A selection of T cell receptor beta chains follows, all from one sample in a study of CD8 T cells in ankylosing spondylitis. From the 5' RACE reads, TCRdb called clonotypes with MiXCR, one entry per CDR3 protein. This sample has 220,000 or so distinct CDR3 sequences, with roughly a tenth found just once. The sample taken for sequencing was blood, either unsorted or a sorted T cell fraction (not recorded which). The receptors shown here come from a male donor with ankylosing spondylitis or in good health (not recorded which). The CDR3 runs from the conserved cysteine through the conserved F or W. The D gene is left open where the match is weak. Size is omitted from some rows. Given values are once, few, many or a class for expanded clones.

d_call	clone_size	j_call	v_call	cdr3_nt	cdr3_aa
TRBD2	many	TRBJ2-1	TRBV7-3	TGTGCCAGCAGATCCTCTAGCGGGGGGGCCTACAATGAGCAGTTCTTC	CASRSSSGGAYNEQFF
-	-	TRBJ1-6	TRBV9	TGTGCCAGCAGCGTAGGGGCGAGTAGGGAGGATTCACCCCTCCACTTT	CASSVGASREDSPLHF
-	many	TRBJ1-1	TRBV24-1	TGTGCCACCAGTGCGTTGGGGGACACTGAAGCTTTCTTT	CATSALGDTEAFF
TRBD1	-	TRBJ1-2	TRBV12-3/TRBV12-4	TGTGCCAGCAGTTCGACCGGGACAGGGTTTGGCTACACCTTC	CASSSTGTGFGYTF
-	-	TRBJ1-4	TRBV25-1	TGTGCCAGCAGTGACCTGAATGAAAAACTGTTTTTT	CASSDLNEKLFF
-	many	TRBJ1-2	TRBV5-1	TGCGCCAGCAGCATTGATGAGCTAGCTAACTATGGCTACACCTTC	CASSIDELANYGYTF
TRBD1	many	TRBJ1-2	TRBV28	TGTGCCAGCAGTACCCAGGGGGCGCGAAAAGGCTACACCTTC	CASSTQGARKGYTF
TRBD1	-	TRBJ2-1	TRBV24-1	TGTGCCACCAGTGATTTGACAGGGGCCTACAATGAGCAGTTCTTC	CATSDLTGAYNEQFF
-	few	TRBJ1-1	TRBV5-1	TGCGCCAGCAGCGCCACTTCCATGAACACTGAAGCTTTCTTT	CASSATSMNTEAFF
TRBD2	many	TRBJ2-2	TRBV12-3/TRBV12-4	TGTGCCAGCAATCCCGGGGGGGCCGGCACCGGGGAGCTGTTTTTT	CASNPGGAGTGELFF
TRBD1	-	TRBJ1-1	TRBV7-2	TGTGCCAGCAGCGACAGGGGTTGGGACACTGAAGCTTTCTTT	CASSDRGWDTEAFF
-	few	TRBJ2-2	TRBV7-2	TGTGCCAGCAGCTTATTAGGTCCCCGCGACACCGGGGAGCTGTTTTTT	CASSLLGPRDTGELFF